These 30 T cell receptor beta chains came from one sample sequenced in a study of brain T cells in children with intractable seizures (dated by TCRdb to the early 2020s). Library generation was performed with the immunoSEQ multiplex PCR assay. TCRdb carries this immuneACCESS record with in-frame sequences only. Its versions omit some clonotypes, under half of them owing to an unresolved V gene in the studies checked, with the rest unexplained. The sample includes approximately 44,000 clones, with roughly 90% observed a single time. Just under 6.5% of the sample goes to the ten largest clones. The time point tag for this specimen amounts to: resected brain tissue, or blood drawn just prior to surgery. The source was peripheral blood, collected at surgery. The receptors shown here come from a girl aged 2 to 10 with tuberous sclerosis and intractable seizures.

This clone was seen just once. The V gene is TRBV5-5, the J gene TRBJ2-4; TRBD2 agrees at 8 bases. The germline gives CDR1 SGHKS, CDR2 YYEKEE (reference sequence). After removal of 4 bases from V and 0 bases from J, the junction contained 12 bases not matched to a gene. This CDR3 region has 18 residues. The CDR3 DNA reads as TGTGCCAGCAGCCAGGCGGGGGGACCGATTATAGCCAAAAACATTCAGTACTTC. It is translated as CASSQAGGPIIAKNIQYF.

The J gene is TRBJ2-5, the V gene TRBV2; tentatively, D is TRBD1 (6 bases). CDR3 length equals 13 residues. Per germline, CDR1 SNHLY and CDR2 FYNNEI. Trimming removed 6 bases from V and 1 base from J, with 9 bases in between. This CDR3 is CASSTGIQETQYF. DNA of the CDR3: TGTGCCAGCAGCACAGGGATCCAAGAGACCCAGTACTTC.

The chain uses TRBV4-1 and TRBJ1-1, with D maybe TRBD1 (5 bases). This CDR3 comprises 14 residues. V was cut by 6 bases and J by 5 bases, with 16 bases left in between. Germline V lookup: CDR1 MGHRA, CDR2 YSYEKL. CDR3 bases: TGCGCCAGCAGGACAGTACGGGGTTCGACTGAAGCTTTCTTT. This encodes CASRTVRGSTEAFF.

The rearrangement joins TRBV19 to TRBJ2-2; perhaps TRBD2 as D (5 bases). Between the trimmed V and J ends, which lost 6 bases and 5 bases, there was a span of 10 bases. CDR3 length equals 13 residues. Germline CDR1 LNHDA, CDR2 SQIVND (reference sequence). The CDR3 reads CASRTGRTGELFF. DNA of the CDR3: TGTGCCAGTAGAACGGGGAGAACCGGGGAGCTGTTTTTT.

This sequence joins TRBV6-4 and TRBJ1-4, with a weak D call TRBD1 (6 bases). The CDR3 is made up of 15 amino acids. The germline V gene has CDR1 MRHNA and CDR2 SNTAGT. V gave up 4 bases and J gave up 8 bases, with 17 bases separating them. The chain's CDR3 is CASSGNRDGAEKLFF. CDR3 DNA sequence: TGTGCCAGCAGTGGAAACAGGGACGGAGCGGAAAAACTGTTTTTT.

This clone was found a few times. The chain employs TRBV4-1 and TRBJ2-1; TRBD2 matches 7 bases. J lost 5 bases, V lost 0 bases, and 4 bases had no gene match. CDR3 length: 15 residues. Germline V CDR1 and CDR2: MGHRA, YSYEKL. DNA for the CDR3: TGCGCCAGCAGCCAAGACCGGGGGGTCAACAATGAGCAGTTCTTC. Its translation is CASSQDRGVNNEQFF.

This sequence joins TRBV12-3 or TRBV12-4 and TRBJ2-7; D ambiguous. The V end was cut by 1 base, the J end by 7 bases, with 5 bases between. The CDR3 is made up of 11 amino acids. CDR3 region: CASSLGVEQYF. CDR3 coding DNA: TGTGCCAGCAGTTTAGGGGTAGAGCAGTACTTC.

This chain links TRBV4-2 with TRBJ2-7; maybe TRBD1 (6 bases). Germline V gives CDR1 LGHNA, CDR2 YNFKEQ. With 3 bases removed from V and 0 bases from J, the gap between germline ends came to 27 bases. The CDR3 length is 20 residues. The CDR3 DNA follows: TGTGCCAGCAGCCACACAACTCCGTGGACAGTCATACCTTCCTCCTACGAGCAGTACTTC. Translating gives CASSHTTPWTVIPSSYEQYF.

The V gene is TRBV3-1 (or the pseudogene TRBV3-2), the J gene TRBJ1-2, with a possible D match to TRBD1 (5 bases). Trimming removed 10 bases at V and 4 bases at J, with 13 bases between. Germline CDR1 reads LGHDT; CDR2 reads YNNKEL (reference sequence). The CDR3 has 12 amino acids. The CDR3 region is CATNQRGYGYTF. The CDR3 DNA reads TGTGCCACAAATCAGAGGGGCTATGGCTACACCTTC.

This clone was seen just once. The chain combines TRBV21-1 with TRBJ2-3; TRBD1, the table's D call, was not compared with the DNA. TRBV21-1 constitutes a pseudogene. The length of the CDR3 is 13 residues. CDR3 in amino acids: CASSDIGTDTQYF. The CDR3 DNA is TGTGCCAGCAGTGACATAGGCACAGATACGCAGTATTTT.

This clone has just one count. This chain uses TRBV14 with TRBJ2-5; 13 nucleotides agree with TRBD2. J lost 6 bases, V lost 0 bases, and 7 bases had no gene match. Per the germline V gene, CDR1 is SGHDN and CDR2 is FVKESK. The length of the CDR3 is 17 residues. CDR3: CASSQESLAGGLKTQYF. The DNA for the CDR3 is TGTGCCAGCAGCCAAGAGTCACTAGCGGGGGGGCTGAAGACCCAGTACTTC.

The rearrangement links TRBV21-1 to TRBJ2-7; the table's TRBD2 call for D was not verified on the DNA. TRBV21-1 is a pseudogene locus. This CDR3 region has 14 residues. DNA for the CDR3: TGTGCCAGCAGCAAGAGGAATCTTGTCTACGAGCAGTACGTC. It specifies CASSKRNLVYEQYV.

The chain employs TRBV27 and TRBJ1-5, with D possibly being TRBD1 (5 bases). The ends were cut back, 5 bases at V and 6 bases at J, with 17 bases in the middle. The CDR3 covers 15 residues. Per germline, CDR1 MNHEY and CDR2 SMNVEV (reference sequence). CDR3 bases: TGTGCCAGCAGTCCGGGGACCGTTCTTGGTCAGCCCCAGCATTTT. Translation gives CASSPGTVLGQPQHF.

This clone was picked up a small number of times. The J gene is TRBJ1-2, the V gene TRBV6-2 or TRBV6-3; D call uncertain. V was cut by 2 bases and J by 2 bases, with 9 bases left in between. Germline V gene data show CDR1 as MNHEY and CDR2 as SVGEGT. CDR3 length: 14 residues. The CDR3 sequence is CASSYEGRNYGYTF. The DNA of the CDR3 is TGTGCCAGCAGTTACGAAGGGCGCAACTATGGCTACACCTTC.

The chain combines TRBV4-1 with TRBJ1-5; D may be TRBD1 (6 bases). The CDR3 length is 16 residues. The germline CDR1 and CDR2 sequences are MGHRA and YSYEKL. The V end lost 0 bases, the J end lost 2 bases, and 11 bases lay between the germline ends. The CDR3 DNA is TGCGCCAGCAGCCAAGACCCACAGGGCCGCAATCAGCCCCAGCATTTT. Translating it yields CASSQDPQGRNQPQHF.

The chain combines TRBV19 with TRBJ1-3; no firm D call. This CDR3 spans 13 amino acids. Trimming took 4 bases from V and 1 from J, leaving 5 bases between them. Looked up from germline, CDR1 is LNHDA and CDR2 is SQIVND (reference sequence). The CDR3 nucleotides are TGTGCCAGTAGTACAACTTCTGGAAACACCATATATTTT. This translates into CASSTTSGNTIYF.

The chain employs TRBV5-1 and TRBJ1-1, with D uncertain. CDR1 SGHRS and CDR2 YFSETQ come from the germline V gene. V lost 0 bases to trimming and J lost 1 base, with 4 bases between them. This CDR3 has 13 residues. CDR3 loop: CASSLAGNTEAFF. The CDR3 DNA reads TGCGCCAGCAGCTTGGCAGGGAACACTGAAGCTTTCTTT.

This clone came up once. The J gene is TRBJ1-2, the V gene TRBV28, with TRBD1 identical over 8 bases. After removal of 6 bases from V and 8 bases from J, the junction contained 17 bases not matched to a gene. The CDR3 has 16 amino acids. Per germline, CDR1 MDHEN and CDR2 SYDVKM. DNA of the CDR3: TGTGCCAGCAGATCCACCGGACAGGGAGTGGTCGACGGCTACACCTTC. Encoded protein: CASRSTGQGVVDGYTF.

V gene TRBV18 combines with J gene TRBJ2-7; TRBD1 matches 11 bases. The CDR3 is made up of 15 amino acids. The V segment lost 5 bases and the J segment 4 bases; nucleotides outside the gene matches: 7. Per germline, CDR1 KGHSH and CDR2 LQKENI. The CDR3 DNA reads TGTGCCAGCTCATCTGCGGGACAGGGGGTGTACGAGCAGTACTTC. Its translation: CASSSAGQGVYEQYF.

The chain recombines TRBV19 with TRBJ2-7; D perhaps matches TRBD1 (5 bases). The CDR3 covers 15 residues. The V and J ends lost 0 bases and 3 bases respectively, with 12 bases between them. Germline CDR1 LNHDA, CDR2 SQIVND (reference sequence). The DNA of the CDR3 is TGTGCCAGTAGTATAGACACAGGTTCGTTCTACGAGCAGTACTTC. It translates to CASSIDTGSFYEQYF. The full variable domain, its missing parts supplied by reference TRBV19 and TRBJ2-7, is DGGITQSPKYLFRKEGQNVTLSCEQNLNHDAMYWYRQDPGQGLRLIYYSQIVNDFQKGDIAEGYSVSREKKESFPLTVTSAQKNPTAFYLCASSIDTGSFYEQYFGPGTRLTVT.

The gene calls are TRBV9 and TRBJ1-4; 7 bases agree with TRBD1. Unmatched junction bases numbered 6, after V lost 2 bases and J lost 8 bases. Germline values: CDR1 SGDLS, CDR2 YYNGEE. The CDR3 totals 14 residues. CDR3 nucleotide sequence: TGTGCCAGCAGCGTTACAGGGGTAGGCGAAAAACTGTTTTTT. It yields the protein CASSVTGVGEKLFF.

The rearrangement joins TRBV5-1 to TRBJ2-1, with 9 bases identical to TRBD2. Per germline, CDR1 SGHRS and CDR2 YFSETQ. The CDR3 covers 15 residues. The V segment lost 3 bases and the J segment 4 bases; nucleotides outside the gene matches: 5. CDR3: CASSYTSGPYNEQFF. Here the CDR3 DNA reads TGCGCCAGCAGCTACACTAGCGGGCCTTACAATGAGCAGTTCTTC.

J is TRBJ2-1 and V is TRBV2; maybe TRBD1 (6 bases). Per germline, CDR1 SNHLY and CDR2 FYNNEI. There are 15 residues in the CDR3. The V and J ends lost 1 base and 2 bases respectively, with 9 bases between them. Written as DNA, the CDR3 is TGTGCCAGCAGTGAAGGTGACAGGCCCTACAATGAGCAGTTCTTC. Protein: CASSEGDRPYNEQFF.

The rearrangement joins TRBV7-8 to TRBJ2-7, with 12 bases that match TRBD1. V was pared by 5 bases and J by 7 bases, with 6 bases of the junction left unmatched. This CDR3 is built from 14 residues. Germline-derived CDR1 and CDR2 are SGHVS and FQNEAQ. CDR3 bases: TGTGCCAGCAGCACCCGGGACAGGGGGCGAGAGCAGTACTTC. Its translation: CASSTRDRGREQYF.

The chain has TRBV28 and TRBJ2-3; no clear D gene. In germline, CDR1 is MDHEN, CDR2 SYDVKM. The CDR3 is made up of 13 amino acids. Deletions cut 6 bases from V and 3 bases from J, with 10 bases between. This chain's CDR3 is CASSSPGTDTQYF. CDR3 nucleotide sequence: TGTGCCAGCAGCTCCCCCGGGACAGATACGCAGTATTTT.

This chain joins TRBV7-2 and TRBJ1-2; D is perhaps TRBD1 (5 bases). Germline assignment: CDR1 SGHTA and CDR2 FQGNSA. The CDR3 is 13 residues long. The germline V and J ends were trimmed by 2 bases and 7 bases, with 11 bases remaining between them. The CDR3 loop reads CASSLKGLGGYTF. In nucleotides, the CDR3 is TGTGCCAGCAGCTTAAAGGGGTTAGGTGGCTACACCTTC.

This rearrangement joins TRBV11-1 to TRBJ2-7; D is possibly TRBD1 or TRBD2 (5 bases each). Germline values: CDR1 SGHAT, CDR2 FQDESV (reference sequence). V was trimmed by 1 base and J by 3 bases, leaving 13 bases between them. This CDR3 is built from 15 residues. The CDR3 region has the DNA TGTGCCAGCAGCTTAGGTGGGGGATTAATCTACGAGCAGTACGTC. Residues: CASSLGGGLIYEQYV.

The chain joins TRBV2 to TRBJ2-5; maybe TRBD2 (6 bases). The CDR3 is made up of 17 amino acids. Deletions cut 6 bases from V and 3 bases from J, with 23 bases between. Germline loops: CDR1 SNHLY, CDR2 FYNNEI. CDR3 sequence (DNA): TGTGCCAGCAGAGGAAGGGTCGCGGGGATGGAGGAAGAGACCCAGTACTTC. Translation: CASRGRVAGMEEETQYF.

The rearrangement uses TRBV23-1 and TRBJ1-1; 7 bases align to TRBD1. TRBV23-1 is designated an ORF whose function remains uncertain. The CDR3 sequence is 20 residues long. Trimming cost V 2 bases and J 0 bases; bases outside gene matches: 18. CDR3 protein: CASSQKRAAGTETMNTEAFF. As DNA, the CDR3 is TGCGCCAGCAGTCAAAAACGAGCCGCCGGGACAGAGACTATGAACACTGAAGCTTTCTTT.

The chain recombines TRBV6-5 with TRBJ1-2; D is undetermined. V lost 6 bases, J lost 8 bases, and 13 bases lay in between. The CDR3 has 12 residues. CDR1 MNHEY and CDR2 SVGAGI come from the germline V gene. The DNA of the CDR3 is TGTGCCAGCAGCGGAGACCCGGGGGGCTACACCTTC. It encodes CASSGDPGGYTF.